This T cell receptor (beta chain) comes out of a study of healthy donors' naive CD4 and CD8 T cells. Study conclusions and caveats: Alpha and beta chains were sequenced in bulk without pairing.

TCR libraries were built from about 500 ng of total RNA by linear amplification. TCRdb used MiXCR to reprocess the reads, holding one entry per CDR3 protein. The sample contains around 180,000 distinct CDR3 sequences, about 70% of which appear only once. As for this clonotype: The target antigen is unknown.

This CDR3 has 14 amino acids. CDR1 and CDR2 (germline): MNHEY, SVGEGT. The germline V and J ends were trimmed by 10 bases and 1 base, with 14 bases remaining between them. Sequenced: naive CD4+ and CD8+ T cells sorted from blood, pooled from several donors. This chain links TRBV6-2 or TRBV6-3 with TRBJ1-5, with a weak D call TRBD1 (5 bases). The origin of this receptor is a pool of human donors in good health; the sample pools cells from several healthy donors. The CDR3 sequence: CATRPTASNQPQHF. DNA for the CDR3: TGTGCCACCCGACCGACAGCCAGCAATCAGCCCCAGCATTTT.